The 13 T cell receptor beta chains in this list originate from one sample, sequenced in a study of T cell changes during pregnancy in multiple sclerosis. Repertoires were generated with immunoSEQ multiplex PCR, while TCRdb's copy carries only in-frame clones and drops some. The sample yields about 69,000 clones, around 90% seen once. The sample here was CD4+ T cells from peripheral blood mononuclear cells, taken in the third trimester of pregnancy. These receptor sequences come from a female donor in good health, enrolled as a control in a pregnancy study.

The gene calls are TRBV19 and TRBJ2-2; the match to TRBD1 covers 10 bases. The CDR3 has 16 amino acids. The germline CDR1 and CDR2 sequences are LNHDA and SQIVND (reference sequence). Germline trimming cut 4 bases from V and 5 bases from J; bases unmatched to any gene: 7. The CDR3 DNA is TGTGCCAGTAGTACGCCGGGACAGGGGTTTACCGGGGAGCTGTTTTTT. This sequence encodes CASSTPGQGFTGELFF.

V gene TRBV4-2 combines with J gene TRBJ2-7; weak D call: TRBD1 (5 bases). Germline CDR1 reads LGHNA; CDR2 reads YNFKEQ. The CDR3 has 17 amino acids. V shed 4 bases and J shed 5 bases, with 24 bases lying between them. CDR3 nucleotide sequence: TGTGCCAGCAGCCGGAGAGGTAGTGGGGATTCACAGGACGAGCAGTACTTC. Its translation: CASSRRGSGDSQDEQYF.

CDR3 region: CASSLVEGGNEQFF. CDR3 nucleotide sequence: TGTGCCAGCTCACTAGTCGAGGGTGGCAATGAGCAGTTCTTC. The rearrangement links TRBV18 to TRBJ2-1; D might be TRBD2 (5 bases). CDR1 and CDR2 from the germline V gene are KGHSH and LQKENI. The V end was cut by 4 bases, the J end by 6 bases, with 13 bases between. The length of the CDR3 is 14 residues.

The rearrangement uses TRBV6-6 and TRBJ1-3; 7 bases map to TRBD1. Germline lookup yields CDR1 MNHNY and CDR2 SVGAGI (reference sequence). J was trimmed by 2 bases and V by 6 bases; bases with no gene match: 7. This CDR3 is 15 amino acids long. The DNA for the CDR3 is TGTGCCAGCAGGGCTCAGGGGGACCCTGGAAACACCATATATTTT. Its protein is CASRAQGDPGNTIYF.

This clone was detected once. The chain carries TRBV27 and TRBJ2-7, with 9 bases matching TRBD1. The J segment lost 1 base and the V segment lost 4 bases, leaving 5 bases of the junction unmatched. The V gene's germline CDR1 is MNHEY and CDR2 SMNVEV (reference sequence). The CDR3 length is 15 residues. CDR3 nucleotides: TGTGCCAGCAGTTCCCCGACAGGGGGGTCCTACGAGCAGTACTTC. It translates to CASSSPTGGSYEQYF.

The V call is TRBV6-6, the J call TRBJ2-1, with TRBD2 matching 8 bases. Germline CDR1 and CDR2: MNHNY and SVGAGI (reference sequence). The V segment lost 8 bases and the J segment 1 base; nucleotides outside the gene matches: 4. This CDR3 region has 14 residues. The CDR3 DNA reads TGTGCCAGCCGGGGGGGATTGTCCTACAATGAGCAGTTCTTC. Translation gives CASRGGLSYNEQFF.

The V gene is TRBV7-9, the J gene TRBJ2-6; 7 bases line up with TRBD1. From germline, CDR1 is SEHNR and CDR2 FQNEAQ (reference sequence). The CDR3 contains 17 residues. Losses at the gene ends were 8 bases for V and 2 bases for J; bases not matched to a gene: 12. The CDR3 DNA sequence: TGTGCCAGCCCAAGGACCTCAGGGGGTCCTGGGGCCAACGTCCTGACTTTC. This encodes CASPRTSGGPGANVLTF.

This chain links TRBV7-9 with TRBJ2-6; TRBD1 aligns across 9 bases. CDR1 is SEHNR and CDR2 is FQNEAQ in the germline V gene (reference sequence). V was clipped by 1 base and J by 0 bases; unmatched bases: 4. This CDR3 is built from 18 residues. CDR3 sequence: CASSLGTGALSGANVLTF. The DNA of the CDR3 is TGTGCCAGCAGCTTAGGGACAGGGGCCCTCTCTGGGGCCAACGTCCTGACTTTC.

This rearrangement joins TRBV6-5 to TRBJ1-2; 9 nucleotides agree with TRBD1. V dropped 0 bases and J dropped 3; count of bases not matched to a gene: 2. The CDR3 consists of 15 residues. The germline V gene has CDR1 MNHEY and CDR2 SVGAGI. The DNA for the CDR3 is TGTGCCAGCAGTTACTCGGGACAGGGCCACTATGGCTACACCTTC. Protein sequence: CASSYSGQGHYGYTF.

This clone was found once. The chain carries TRBV14 and TRBJ1-6, with TRBD1 identical over 7 bases. V shed 3 bases and J 8 bases; nucleotides not matched to a gene: 4. The germline V gene has CDR1 SGHDN and CDR2 FVKESK. The CDR3 extends over 14 amino acids. CDR3 DNA sequence: TGTGCCAGCAGCCAGACAGGGAGTTATTCACCCCTCCACTTT. Encoded protein: CASSQTGSYSPLHF.

The V and J genes are TRBV30 and TRBJ2-6, with 9 bases aligning to TRBD1. The CDR3 spans 15 residues. Trimming took 8 bases from V and 0 from J; bases not matched to a gene: 5. CDR1 and CDR2 (germline): GTSNPN, SVGIG (reference sequence). CDR3 residues: CALGQGSSGANVLTF. DNA of the CDR3: TGTGCCCTGGGACAGGGAAGCTCTGGGGCCAACGTCCTGACTTTC.

The rearrangement joins TRBV11-3 to TRBJ1-1, with D unclear. Looked up from germline, CDR1 is SGHNT and CDR2 is YENEEA. V lost 2 bases and J 7 bases, leaving 11 bases between the germline ends. CDR3 size: 13 residues. CDR3 nucleotides: TGTGCCAGCAGCTTAAAGGGAGCCCATGAAGCTTTCTTT. Translation: CASSLKGAHEAFF.

This clone was counted only a few times. The chain uses TRBV25-1 and TRBJ1-1; 8 positions agree with TRBD1. The trim removed 5 bases at V and 4 bases at J, leaving 6 bases unmatched. From germline, CDR1 is MGHDK and CDR2 SYGVNS. The CDR3 spans 14 residues. The CDR3 loop reads CASSLGQVSTEAFF. The DNA for the CDR3 is TGTGCCAGCAGTCTGGGACAGGTGAGCACTGAAGCTTTCTTT.